Described below is a single T cell receptor (beta chain) sequence and its context. Its antigen is currently unknown. The PCR used 60 Vbeta and 13 Jbeta primers. Authors' data handling: Roughly 11 million shared chains were among the 80 million or so unique TCR beta chains that a later analysis counted. Clones were read by immunoSEQ multiplex PCR, and TCRdb kept only the in-frame ones, dropping some. V, J and clone size are those of that table, while D and trimming were read from the DNA. The sample consists of 87,000 or so clones, roughly 71% of them appearing once. This specimen comes from a study of cytomegalovirus exposure and HLA in healthy donors. Study overall: For the approximately 390 genotyped donors, 75% to 90% fell within the Caucasian-associated ancestry cluster.

Whole-study findings and limits: Per a later analysis, HLA-associated TCR beta chains showed more clonal expansion than other, equally common TCR beta chains.

This CDR3 is built from 13 residues. Deletions cut 4 bases from V and 0 bases from J, with 8 bases between. CDR1 is GTSNPN, CDR2 SVGIG, per germline (reference sequence). This TCR derives from a woman aged 40 to 50 in good health and CMV-seronegative. Sequenced: PBMCs. V gene TRBV30 combines with J gene TRBJ2-3; maybe TRBD2 (5 bases). CDR3 amino acids: CAWTRTSTDTQYF. CDR3 nucleotides: TGTGCCTGGACCAGGACTAGCACAGATACGCAGTATTTT.